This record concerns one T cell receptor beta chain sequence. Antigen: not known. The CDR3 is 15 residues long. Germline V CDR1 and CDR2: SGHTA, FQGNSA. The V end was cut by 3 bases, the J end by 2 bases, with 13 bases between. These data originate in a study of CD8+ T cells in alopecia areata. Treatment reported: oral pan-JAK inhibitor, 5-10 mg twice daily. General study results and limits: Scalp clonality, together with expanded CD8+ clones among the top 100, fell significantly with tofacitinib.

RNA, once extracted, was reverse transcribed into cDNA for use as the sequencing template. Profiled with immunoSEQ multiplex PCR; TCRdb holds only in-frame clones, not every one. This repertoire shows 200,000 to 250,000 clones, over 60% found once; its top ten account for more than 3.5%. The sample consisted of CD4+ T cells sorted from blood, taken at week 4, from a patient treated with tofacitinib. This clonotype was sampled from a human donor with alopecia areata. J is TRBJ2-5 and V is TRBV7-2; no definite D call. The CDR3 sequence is CASSFRTDSQETQYF. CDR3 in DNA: TGTGCCAGCAGCTTTAGGACCGACTCACAAGAGACCCAGTACTTC.